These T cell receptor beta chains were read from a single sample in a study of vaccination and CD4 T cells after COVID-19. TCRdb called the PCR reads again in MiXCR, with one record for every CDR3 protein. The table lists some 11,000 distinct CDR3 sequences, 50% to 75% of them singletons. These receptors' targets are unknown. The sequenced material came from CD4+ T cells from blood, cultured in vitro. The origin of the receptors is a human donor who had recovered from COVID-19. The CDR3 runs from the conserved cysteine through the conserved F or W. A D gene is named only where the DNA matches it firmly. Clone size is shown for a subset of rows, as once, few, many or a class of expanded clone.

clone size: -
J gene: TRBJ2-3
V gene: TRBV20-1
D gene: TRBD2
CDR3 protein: CSAGIAGGSDTQYF
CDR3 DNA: TGCAGTGCTGGAATAGCGGGAGGTTCAGATACGCAGTATTTT

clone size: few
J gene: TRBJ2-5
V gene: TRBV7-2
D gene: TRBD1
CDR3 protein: CASSLGRGRETQYF
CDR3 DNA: TGTGCCAGCAGCTTAGGCAGGGGGCGAGAGACCCAGTACTTC

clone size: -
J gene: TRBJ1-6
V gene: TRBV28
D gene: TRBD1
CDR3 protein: CASTPGGARNSPLHF
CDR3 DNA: TGTGCCAGCACCCCAGGGGGGGCCAGGAATTCACCCCTCCACTTT

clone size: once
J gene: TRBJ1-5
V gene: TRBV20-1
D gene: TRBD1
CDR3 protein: CSAGTGIGRPQHF
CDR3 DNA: TGCAGTGCTGGGACAGGGATTGGTCGGCCCCAGCATTTT

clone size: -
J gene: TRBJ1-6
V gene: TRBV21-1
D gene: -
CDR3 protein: CASSKLSHHNSPLHF
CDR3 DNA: TGTGCCAGCAGCAAACTCTCTCACCATAATTCACCCCTCCACTTT

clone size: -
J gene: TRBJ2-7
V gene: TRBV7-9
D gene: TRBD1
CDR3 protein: CASSRRDRDEQYF
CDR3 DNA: TGTGCCAGCAGCAGGAGAGACAGGGACGAGCAGTACTTC

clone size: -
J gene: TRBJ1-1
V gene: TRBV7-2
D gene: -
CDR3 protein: CASSLVYPKNTEAFF
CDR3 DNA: TGTGCCAGCAGCTTAGTTTACCCGAAGAACACTGAAGCTTTCTTT

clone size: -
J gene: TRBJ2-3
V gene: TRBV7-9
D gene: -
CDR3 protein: CASSLRQVPTDTQYF
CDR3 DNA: TGTGCCAGCAGCCTGCGCCAGGTTCCCACAGATACGCAGTATTTT

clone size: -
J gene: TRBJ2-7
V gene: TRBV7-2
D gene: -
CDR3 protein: CASSLNSYEQYF
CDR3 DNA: TGTGCCAGCAGCTTAAACTCCTACGAGCAGTACTTC

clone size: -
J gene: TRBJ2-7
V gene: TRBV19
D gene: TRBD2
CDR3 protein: CASSMAGADYEQYF
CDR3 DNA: TGTGCCAGTAGTATGGCGGGAGCGGATTACGAGCAGTACTTC

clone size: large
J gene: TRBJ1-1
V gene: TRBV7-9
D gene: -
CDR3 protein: CASSLGFLGAFF
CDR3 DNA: TGTGCCAGCAGCTTAGGGTTCTTGGGGGCTTTCTTT

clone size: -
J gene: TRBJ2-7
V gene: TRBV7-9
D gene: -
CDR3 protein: CASSLMTAAMSYEQYF
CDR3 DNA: TGTGCCAGCAGCTTAATGACAGCGGCCATGTCCTACGAGCAGTACTTC

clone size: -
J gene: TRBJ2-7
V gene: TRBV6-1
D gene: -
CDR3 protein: CASRQGGGQNYEQYF
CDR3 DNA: TGTGCCAGCAGGCAGGGGGGAGGACAGAACTACGAGCAGTACTTC

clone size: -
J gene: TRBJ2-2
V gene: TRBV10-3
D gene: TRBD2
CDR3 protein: CATIAGGGTVGELFF
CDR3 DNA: TGTGCCACCATAGCGGGAGGGGGAACGGTCGGGGAGCTGTTTTTT